Sequencing of this TCR beta chain was carried out in a study of CD8 T cell repertoires and HIV-1 epitope variants. Libraries were prepared by immunoSEQ multiplex PCR; TCRdb keeps only in-frame clonotypes and omits some of them. The sample consists of almost 5,000 clones, about 70% of them appearing once. This clone was recorded a few times. Its specificity is unknown. The sequence came from a male donor with HIV. Source material: cultured CD8+ T cells derived from PBMCs.

This chain's CDR3 is CASSEVGLQNTGELFF. The DNA of the CDR3 is TGTGCCAGCAGTGAAGTGGGACTGCAGAACACCGGGGAGCTGTTTTTT. The genes are TRBV25-1 and TRBJ2-2, with D perhaps matching TRBD2 (6 bases). V was trimmed by 2 bases and J by 1 base, leaving 11 bases between them. Germline values: CDR1 MGHDK, CDR2 SYGVNS. The CDR3 contains 16 residues.